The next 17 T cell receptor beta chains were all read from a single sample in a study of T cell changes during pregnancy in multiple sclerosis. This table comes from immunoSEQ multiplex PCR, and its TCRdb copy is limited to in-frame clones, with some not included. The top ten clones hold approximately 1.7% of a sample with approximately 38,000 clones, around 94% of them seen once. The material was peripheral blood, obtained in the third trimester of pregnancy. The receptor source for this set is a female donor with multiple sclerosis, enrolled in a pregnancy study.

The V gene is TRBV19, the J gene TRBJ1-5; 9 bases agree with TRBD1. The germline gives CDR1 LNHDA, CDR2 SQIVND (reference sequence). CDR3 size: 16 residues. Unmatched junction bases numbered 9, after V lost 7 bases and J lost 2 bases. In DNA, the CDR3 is TGTGCCAGTAAAAAGGACAGGGGAAGTGGCAATCAGCCCCAGCATTTT. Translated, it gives CASKKDRGSGNQPQHF.

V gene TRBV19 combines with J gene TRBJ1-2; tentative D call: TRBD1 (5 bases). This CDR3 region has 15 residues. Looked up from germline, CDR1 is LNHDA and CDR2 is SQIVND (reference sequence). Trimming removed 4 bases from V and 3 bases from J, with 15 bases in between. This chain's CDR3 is CASSTRWRGHYGYTF. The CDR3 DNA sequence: TGTGCCAGTAGTACGCGATGGCGGGGCCACTATGGCTACACCTTC.

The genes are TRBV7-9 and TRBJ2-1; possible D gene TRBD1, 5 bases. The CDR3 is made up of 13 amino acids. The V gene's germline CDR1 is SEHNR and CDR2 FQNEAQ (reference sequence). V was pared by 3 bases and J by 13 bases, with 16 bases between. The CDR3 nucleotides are TGTGCCAGCAGCTTTCGGTGGAGACAGCCCCAGTTCTTC. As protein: CASSFRWRQPQFF.

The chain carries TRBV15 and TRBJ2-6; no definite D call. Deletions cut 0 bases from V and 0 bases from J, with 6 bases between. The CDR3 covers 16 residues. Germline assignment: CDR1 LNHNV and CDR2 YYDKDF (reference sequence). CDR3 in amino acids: CATSRDSNSGANVLTF. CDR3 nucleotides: TGTGCCACCAGCAGAGATTCTAACTCTGGGGCCAACGTCCTGACTTTC.

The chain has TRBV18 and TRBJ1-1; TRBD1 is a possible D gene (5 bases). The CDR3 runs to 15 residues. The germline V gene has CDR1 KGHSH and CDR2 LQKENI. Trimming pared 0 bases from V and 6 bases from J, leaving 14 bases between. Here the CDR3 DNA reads TGTGCCAGCTCACCACCGATAGGGGCCTATGCTGAAGCTTTCTTT. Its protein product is CASSPPIGAYAEAFF.

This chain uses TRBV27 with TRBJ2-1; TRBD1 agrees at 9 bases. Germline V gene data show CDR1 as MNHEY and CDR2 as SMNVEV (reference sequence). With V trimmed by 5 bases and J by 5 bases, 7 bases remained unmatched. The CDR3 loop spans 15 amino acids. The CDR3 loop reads CASSVPGQGDNEQFF. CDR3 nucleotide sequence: TGTGCCAGCAGTGTCCCGGGACAGGGTGACAATGAGCAGTTCTTC.

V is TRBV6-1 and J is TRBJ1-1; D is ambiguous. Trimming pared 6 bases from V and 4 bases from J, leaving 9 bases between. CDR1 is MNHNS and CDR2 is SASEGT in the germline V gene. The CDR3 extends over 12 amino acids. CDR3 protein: CASSPPSTEAFF. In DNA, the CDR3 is TGTGCCAGCAGCCCCCCGAGCACTGAAGCTTTCTTT.

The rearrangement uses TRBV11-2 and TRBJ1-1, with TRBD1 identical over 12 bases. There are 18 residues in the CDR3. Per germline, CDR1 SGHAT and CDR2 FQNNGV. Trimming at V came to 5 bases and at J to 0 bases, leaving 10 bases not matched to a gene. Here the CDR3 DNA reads TGTGCCAGCAGCCATATTACGGGACAGGGGGCGATGAACACTGAAGCTTTCTTT. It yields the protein CASSHITGQGAMNTEAFF.

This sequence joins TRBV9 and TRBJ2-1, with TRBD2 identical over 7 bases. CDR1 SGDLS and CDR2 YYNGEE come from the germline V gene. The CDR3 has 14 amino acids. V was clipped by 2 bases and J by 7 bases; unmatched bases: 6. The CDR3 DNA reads TGTGCCAGCAGCGTCGGACTAGGGCGGAATGAGCAGTTCTTC. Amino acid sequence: CASSVGLGRNEQFF.

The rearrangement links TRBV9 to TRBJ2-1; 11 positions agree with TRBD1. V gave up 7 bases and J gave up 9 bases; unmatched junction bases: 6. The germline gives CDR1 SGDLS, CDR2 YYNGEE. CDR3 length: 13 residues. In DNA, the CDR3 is TGTGCCAGCCGGGGACAGGGGGTATCTGAGCAGTTCTTC. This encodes CASRGQGVSEQFF.

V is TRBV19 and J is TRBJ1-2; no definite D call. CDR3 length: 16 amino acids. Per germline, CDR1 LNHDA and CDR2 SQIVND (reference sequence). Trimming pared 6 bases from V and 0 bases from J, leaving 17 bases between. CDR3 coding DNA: TGTGCCAGTAGGTCCACCCGACTGGGAGCTAACTATGGCTACACCTTC. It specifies CASRSTRLGANYGYTF.

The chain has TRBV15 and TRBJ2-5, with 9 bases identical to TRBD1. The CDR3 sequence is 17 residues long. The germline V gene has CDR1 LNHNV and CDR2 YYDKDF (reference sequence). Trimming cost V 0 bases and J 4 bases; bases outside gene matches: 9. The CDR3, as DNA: TGTGCCACCAGCAGAGATTCCCGGGGACAGGGCACAGAGACCCAGTACTTC. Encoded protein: CATSRDSRGQGTETQYF. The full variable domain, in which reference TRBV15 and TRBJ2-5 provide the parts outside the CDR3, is DAMVIQNPRYQVTQFGKPVTLSCSQTLNHNVMYWYQQKSSQAPKLLFHYYDKDFNNEADTPDNFQSRRPNTSFCFLDIRSPGLGDTAMYLCATSRDSRGQGTETQYFGPGTRLLVL.

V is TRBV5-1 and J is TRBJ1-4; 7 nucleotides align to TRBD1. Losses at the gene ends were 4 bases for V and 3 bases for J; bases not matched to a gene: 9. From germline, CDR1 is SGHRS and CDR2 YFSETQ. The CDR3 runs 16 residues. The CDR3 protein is CASSPGYGTANEKLFF. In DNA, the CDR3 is TGCGCCAGCAGCCCGGGATACGGGACAGCTAATGAAAAACTGTTTTTT.

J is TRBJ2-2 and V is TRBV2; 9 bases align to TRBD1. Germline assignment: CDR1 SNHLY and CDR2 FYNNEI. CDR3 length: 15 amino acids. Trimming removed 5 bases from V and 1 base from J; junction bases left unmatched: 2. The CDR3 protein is CASSMDRGNTGELFF. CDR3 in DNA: TGTGCCAGCAGTATGGACAGGGGGAACACCGGGGAGCTGTTTTTT. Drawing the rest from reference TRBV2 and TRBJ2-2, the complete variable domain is EPEVTQTPSHQVTQMGQEVILRCVPISNHLYFYWYRQILGQKVEFLVSFYNNEISEKSEIFDDQFSVERPDGSNFTLKIRSTKLEDSAMYFCASSMDRGNTGELFFGEGSRLTVL.

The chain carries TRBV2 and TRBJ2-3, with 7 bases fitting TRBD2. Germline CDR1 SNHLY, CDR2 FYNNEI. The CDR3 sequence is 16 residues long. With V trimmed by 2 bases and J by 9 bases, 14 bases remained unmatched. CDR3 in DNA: TGTGCCAGCAGTGAATCCTACCGACTAGCTAGCGGAACGCAGTATTTT. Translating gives CASSESYRLASGTQYF.

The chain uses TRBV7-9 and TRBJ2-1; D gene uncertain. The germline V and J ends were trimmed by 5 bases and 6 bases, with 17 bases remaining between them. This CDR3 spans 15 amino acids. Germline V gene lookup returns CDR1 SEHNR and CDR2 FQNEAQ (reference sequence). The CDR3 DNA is TGTGCCAGCAGCCCGATGCGGTTAAGCGTCAATGAGCAGTTCTTC. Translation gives CASSPMRLSVNEQFF. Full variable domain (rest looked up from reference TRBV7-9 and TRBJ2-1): DTGVSQNPRHKITKRGQNVTFRCDPISEHNRLYWYRQTLGQGPEFLTYFQNEAQLEKSRLLSDRFSAERPKGSFSTLEIQRTEQGDSAMYLCASSPMRLSVNEQFFGPGTRLTVL.

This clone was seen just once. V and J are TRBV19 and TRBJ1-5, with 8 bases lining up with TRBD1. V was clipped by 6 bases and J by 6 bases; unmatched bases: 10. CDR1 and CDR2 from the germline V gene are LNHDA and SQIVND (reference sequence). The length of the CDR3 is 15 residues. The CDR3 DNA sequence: TGTGCCAGTAGCTTTCAGGGGGCGCAAGGTCAGCCCCAGCATTTT. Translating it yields CASSFQGAQGQPQHF.